These T cell receptor beta chains were read from a single sample in a study of glioma-infiltrating T cells after dendritic cell vaccination. Only in-frame clones appear in the TCRdb table, and some are missing; sequencing was by immunoSEQ multiplex PCR. Of 60,000 to 70,000 clones listed, 82% are singletons. Source: blood, taken before dendritic cell vaccination. Every receptor here comes from a human donor with glioblastoma. The CDR3 runs from the conserved cysteine through the conserved F or W. D genes are given only for firm matches.

V	J	D	DNA	CDR3
TRBV15	TRBJ2-3	TRBD2	TGTGCCACCAGCAGGGGAATCACTAGCGGGGGGGCGGATACGCAGTATTTT	CATSRGITSGGADTQYF
TRBV6-5	TRBJ2-1	-	TGTGCCAGCAGTCGCACGTACGAGGGTGAGCAGTTCTTC	CASSRTYEGEQFF
TRBV28	TRBJ2-5	-	TGTGCCACCCTCCCTCACGGGGTTGAAGAGACCCAGTACTTC	CATLPHGVEETQYF
TRBV5-1	TRBJ2-5	-	TGCGCCAGCAGCTTGGGTCTGGTCGGGGAGACCCAGTACTTC	CASSLGLVGETQYF
TRBV15	TRBJ1-4	-	TGTGCCACCAGCCTCCTCGGGGGGCGCGAAGAAAAACTGTTTTTT	CATSLLGGREEKLFF
TRBV11-2	TRBJ1-1	TRBD1	TGTGCCAGCAGCCCGAGGACAGGACTGAACCCTACTGAAGCTTTCTTT	CASSPRTGLNPTEAFF
TRBV28	TRBJ2-3	TRBD2	TGTGCCAGCAGTTTTATTGCGGGGGGGGGCACAGATACGCAGTATTTT	CASSFIAGGGTDTQYF
TRBV7-9	TRBJ1-4	-	TGTGCCAGCAGCTTCGGGTCTGCTAATGAAAAACTGTTTTTT	CASSFGSANEKLFF
TRBV7-2	TRBJ2-6	-	TGTGCCAGCAGCCCAAGCGTTCGGGCTGGGGCCAACGTCCTGACTTTC	CASSPSVRAGANVLTF
TRBV25-1	TRBJ1-2	TRBD1	TGTGCCAGCAGTAAAACAGGGGGCTATGGCTACACCTTC	CASSKTGGYGYTF
TRBV5-4	TRBJ2-5	TRBD2	TGTGCCAGCAGCCAAGGACTAGCGGGGGGGCAACAAGAGACCCAGTACTTC	CASSQGLAGGQQETQYF
TRBV29-1	TRBJ2-3	TRBD2	TGCAGCGTTGAGCGGGGGACTAGCACAGATACGCAGTATTTT	CSVERGTSTDTQYF
TRBV5-4	TRBJ2-2	TRBD1	TGTGCCAGCAGCTCCCTGCTGCGACAGGGAAGGACCGGGGAGCTGTTTTTT	CASSSLLRQGRTGELFF
TRBV7-9	TRBJ2-7	-	TGTGCCAGCAGCCATGGACAGCCCTACGAGCAGTACTTC	CASSHGQPYEQYF
TRBV5-1	TRBJ2-7	-	TGCGCCAGCAGCTTGCCAGGACAGAACTACGAGCAGTACTTC	CASSLPGQNYEQYF
TRBV18	TRBJ2-3	TRBD1	TGTGCCAGCTCACTGGACAGGCAGAGGGATACGCAGTATTTT	CASSLDRQRDTQYF
TRBV2	TRBJ1-1	-	TGTGCCAGCAGGGACACCGAGAACACTGAAGCTTTCTTT	CASRDTENTEAFF
TRBV11-3	TRBJ2-7	-	TGTGCCAGCAGCTTAGAGACCGGGTCCTACGAGCAGTACTTC	CASSLETGSYEQYF
TRBV28	TRBJ2-1	-	TGTGCCAGCATGAGACAGTTGACCTACAATGAGCAGTTCTTC	CASMRQLTYNEQFF
TRBV7-2	TRBJ2-7	-	TGTGCCAGCAGCCGAGGGACGGGAGCCTACGAGCAGTACTTC	CASSRGTGAYEQYF
TRBV5-1	TRBJ2-5	TRBD2	TGCGCCAGCAGCTCGGGACTAGCGGGGGTGTGGGCAGAGACCCAGTACTTC	CASSSGLAGVWAETQYF
TRBV6-1	TRBJ2-6	-	TGTGCCAGCATCAGGGGCCCCGGGGCCAACGTCCTGACTTTC	CASIRGPGANVLTF
TRBV27	TRBJ2-5	TRBD2	TGTGCCAGCAGTCCTCTAGCGCGGGGGGGGACCCAGTACTTC	CASSPLARGGTQYF
TRBV5-6	TRBJ1-2	-	TGTGCCAGCAGCCCGCTCAGGGCCTATGGCTACACCTTC	CASSPLRAYGYTF
TRBV5-1	TRBJ1-1	-	TGCGCCAGCAGGGGGGGGAACACTGAAGCTTTCTTT	CASRGGNTEAFF
TRBV6-6	TRBJ2-1	-	TGTGCCAGCAACATAAGGGGTGCCTACTACAATGAGCAGTTCTTC	CASNIRGAYYNEQFF
TRBV25-1	TRBJ1-2	TRBD1	TGTGCCAGCAGTGAATTGATAGGGACAGGGGTGGATTATGGCTACACCTTC	CASSELIGTGVDYGYTF
TRBV2	TRBJ2-1	TRBD1	TGTGCCAGCAGTGAAGCGCCGTGGACAGGGCTGTTCAATGAGCAGTTCTTC	CASSEAPWTGLFNEQFF
TRBV28	TRBJ1-1	-	TGTGCCAGCAGTTTAGGACATTGGAGAGCTTTCTTT	CASSLGHWRAFF
TRBV28	TRBJ1-2	TRBD1	TGTGCCAGCAGTTTGTGGACAGGGAGGAATAATGGCTACACCTTC	CASSLWTGRNNGYTF
TRBV6-1	TRBJ2-7	-	TGTGCCAGCAGCGGACTTCACTACGAGCAGTACTTC	CASSGLHYEQYF
TRBV7-9	TRBJ2-7	TRBD2	TGTGCCAGCAGCTTAGGAGGGTTACAGCGGGGGGGCCGTTACGAGCAGTACTTC	CASSLGGLQRGGRYEQYF
TRBV11-2	TRBJ2-4	-	TGTGCCAGCAGCGTCCTGCGGGTCGGCAAAAACATTCAGTACTTC	CASSVLRVGKNIQYF
TRBV7-9	TRBJ2-7	TRBD1	TGTGCCAGCAGCTTCGCGACAGGGGGCGCCGGCTCCTACGAGCAGTACTTC	CASSFATGGAGSYEQYF